One sample yielded the 25 T cell receptor beta chains listed below, sequenced in a study of cytomegalovirus exposure and HLA in healthy donors. PCR amplification relied on 60 Vbeta primers (plus 13 Jbeta primers). The repertoire was sequenced with immunoSEQ multiplex PCR; TCRdb's copy has only in-frame clones and lacks some. The sample lists 99,000 or so clones, over 70% occurring once. What was sequenced was PBMCs. These receptors were obtained from a woman between 35 and 50 years old in good health and CMV-seropositive.

This clone was counted a few times. V is TRBV28 and J is TRBJ1-2; D might be TRBD1 (5 bases). The CDR3 contains 14 residues. V lost 4 bases and J lost 3, with 12 bases in between. CDR1 and CDR2 from the germline V gene are MDHEN and SYDVKM. The CDR3 sequence: CASSSGGTDYGYTF. DNA of the CDR3: TGTGCCAGCAGTTCAGGCGGGACGGACTATGGCTACACCTTC.

The chain combines TRBV29-1 with TRBJ2-5; D may be TRBD1 (6 bases). CDR3 size: 14 residues. CDR1 and CDR2 from the germline V gene are SQVTM and ANQGSEA. V gave up 3 bases and J gave up 8 bases, with 19 bases separating them. Here the CDR3 DNA reads TGCAGCGTTGATCAGGGGCAAGGTAGCGTTACCCAGTACTTC. It translates to CSVDQGQGSVTQYF.

V and J are TRBV7-9 and TRBJ2-5; D is possibly TRBD2 (6 bases). Trimming pared 1 base from V and 1 base from J, leaving 13 bases between. Germline CDR1 is SEHNR and CDR2 is FQNEAQ (reference sequence). The CDR3 runs to 16 residues. The CDR3 nucleotides read TGTGCCAGCAGCTTAGAGAGGGAGGCCGGCCAAGAGACCCAGTACTTC. Translation gives CASSLEREAGQETQYF. Filled out from reference TRBV7-9 and TRBJ2-5, the complete variable domain reads DTGVSQNPRHKITKRGQNVTFRCDPISEHNRLYWYRQTLGQGPEFLTYFQNEAQLEKSRLLSDRFSAERPKGSFSTLEIQRTEQGDSAMYLCASSLEREAGQETQYFGPGTRLLVL.

The chain uses TRBV29-1 and TRBJ1-2, with D perhaps TRBD1 (6 bases). The V and J ends lost 7 bases and 3 bases respectively, with 12 bases between them. The CDR3 sequence is 12 residues long. Germline V gene sequence: CDR1 SQVTM, CDR2 ANQGSEA. The CDR3 nucleotides are TGCAGCGACGAACAGGGCTACTATGGCTACACCTTC. Its protein product is CSDEQGYYGYTF. Drawing the rest from reference TRBV29-1 and TRBJ1-2, the complete variable domain is SAVISQKPSRDICQRGTSLTIQCQVDSQVTMMFWYRQQPGQSLTLIATANQGSEATYESGFVIDKFPISRPNLTFSTLTVSNMSPEDSSIYLCSDEQGYYGYTFGSGTRLTVV.

This sequence joins TRBV15 and TRBJ2-3; D is uncertain. Trimming removed 6 bases at V and 6 bases at J, with 13 bases between. The CDR3 is 13 amino acids. Germline CDR1 is LNHNV and CDR2 is YYDKDF (reference sequence). CDR3 protein: CATSPLPEDTQYF. CDR3 DNA sequence: TGTGCCACCAGTCCTCTTCCGGAGGATACGCAGTATTTT.

Comment on this clone: An end of the junction does not agree with germline; a read error may underlie this. This chain links TRBV7-9 with TRBJ1-3, with TRBD1 as a possible D gene (6 bases). Germline V gene sequence: CDR1 SEHNR, CDR2 FQNEAQ (reference sequence). This CDR3 has 17 amino acids. DNA of the CDR3: TGTGCCAGCAGCTTAGGAGGGACATCTACTTCTGGAAACACCATGTATTTT. Residues: CASSLGGTSTSGNTMYF. The full variable domain, in which reference TRBV7-9 and TRBJ1-3 provide the parts outside the CDR3, is DTGVSQNPRHKITKRGQNVTFRCDPISEHNRLYWYRQTLGQGPEFLTYFQNEAQLEKSRLLSDRFSAERPKGSFSTLEIQRTEQGDSAMYLCASSLGGTSTSGNTMYFGEGSWLTVV.

The chain joins TRBV7-9 to TRBJ1-2; 7 bases line up with TRBD1. The CDR3 consists of 14 residues. Germline loops: CDR1 SEHNR, CDR2 FQNEAQ (reference sequence). V gave up 5 bases and J gave up 6 bases; unmatched junction bases: 9. The CDR3 nucleotides are TGTGCCAGCAGCCAACTACAGGGGCAAGATGGCTACACCTTC. Translated: CASSQLQGQDGYTF.

The chain has TRBV7-2 and TRBJ1-5, with a possible D match to TRBD1 (6 bases). The CDR3 is 15 residues long. V was pared by 6 bases and J by 7 bases, with 19 bases between. The germline CDR1 and CDR2 sequences are SGHTA and FQGNSA. The CDR3 spells CASSPEGGFYQPQHF. The DNA of the CDR3 is TGTGCCAGCAGTCCAGAGGGGGGGTTCTACCAGCCCCAGCATTTT.

The chain carries TRBV4-1 and TRBJ2-7; tentatively, D is TRBD2 (5 bases). CDR1 MGHRA and CDR2 YSYEKL come from the germline V gene. The V end lost 5 bases, the J end lost 6 bases, and 17 bases lay between the germline ends. This CDR3 spans 14 amino acids. CDR3 loop: CASSGLPGIGEQYF. The DNA for the CDR3 is TGCGCCAGCAGCGGGCTTCCGGGGATAGGCGAGCAGTACTTC.

V is TRBV27 and J is TRBJ1-5; D unclear. This CDR3 is 13 amino acids long. Germline-derived CDR1 and CDR2 are MNHEY and SMNVEV (reference sequence). Trimming pared 2 bases from V and 9 bases from J, leaving 11 bases between. The CDR3 loop reads CASSLGWAGPQHF. CDR3 DNA: TGTGCCAGCAGTTTAGGATGGGCAGGGCCCCAGCATTTT.

The V gene is TRBV7-3, the J gene TRBJ2-4; D might be TRBD1 (6 bases). Germline assignment: CDR1 SGHTA and CDR2 FQGTGA. V was trimmed by 5 bases and J by 0 bases, leaving 17 bases between them. The CDR3 contains 17 residues. The CDR3: CASSPWTVYLAKNIQYF. As DNA, the CDR3 is TGTGCCAGCAGCCCCTGGACAGTTTATTTAGCCAAAAACATTCAGTACTTC.

V gene TRBV13 combines with J gene TRBJ1-1; 7 bases map to TRBD1. The V segment lost 5 bases and the J segment 1 base; nucleotides outside the gene matches: 7. CDR1 is PRHDT, CDR2 FYEKMQ, per germline (reference sequence). CDR3 length equals 15 residues. The CDR3 protein is CASSISGTENTEAFF. The DNA for the CDR3 is TGTGCCAGCAGCATCTCCGGGACAGAGAACACTGAAGCTTTCTTT.

J is TRBJ2-7 and V is TRBV4-1, with D possibly matching TRBD1 (6 bases). Germline V gives CDR1 MGHRA, CDR2 YSYEKL. This CDR3 contains 14 residues. V lost 3 bases and J 1 base, leaving 10 bases between the germline ends. The CDR3 nucleotides are TGCGCCAGCAGCCATTGGGACACTTCCTACGAGCAGTACTTC. It specifies CASSHWDTSYEQYF.

The J gene is TRBJ2-5, the V gene TRBV15, with 7 bases matching TRBD1. Unmatched junction bases numbered 4, after V lost 3 bases and J lost 0 bases. The CDR3 is 15 amino acids. The germline gives CDR1 LNHNV, CDR2 YYDKDF (reference sequence). This CDR3 is CATSSEDRDQETQYF. DNA of the CDR3: TGTGCCACCAGCAGCGAAGACAGGGACCAAGAGACCCAGTACTTC.

This clone has just a few counts. The chain is built from TRBV28 and TRBJ2-7; D not resolved. Germline CDR1 is MDHEN and CDR2 is SYDVKM. Trimming stripped 3 bases from V and 3 bases from J, with 6 bases between. CDR3 size: 12 residues. The CDR3 nucleotides are TGTGCCAGCAGTTTTCAGAACTACGAGCAGTACTTC. Its translation is CASSFQNYEQYF. Complete variable domain (other parts from reference TRBV28 and TRBJ2-7): DVKVTQSSRYLVKRTGEKVFLECVQDMDHENMFWYRQDPGLGLRLIYFSYDVKMKEKGDIPEGYSVSREKKERFSLILESASTNQTSMYLCASSFQNYEQYFGPGTRLTVT.

This clone appeared a few times. The gene calls are TRBV5-4 and TRBJ1-3, with TRBD1 matching over 7 bases. Germline loops: CDR1 SGHNT, CDR2 YYREEE (reference sequence). The CDR3 has 15 residues. V gave up 3 bases and J gave up 0 bases; unmatched junction bases: 3. The CDR3 protein is CASSWGQHSGNTIYF. DNA for the CDR3: TGTGCCAGCAGCTGGGGACAGCACTCTGGAAACACCATATATTTT.

This clone was counted once. The genes are TRBV28 and TRBJ2-7, with a tentative D call TRBD2 (5 bases). Trimming took off 3 bases at V and 4 bases at J, with 22 bases between the two ends. CDR1 MDHEN and CDR2 SYDVKM come from the germline V gene. This CDR3 region has 17 residues. CDR3 sequence reads: CASSFHYEGPRFYEQYF. The CDR3 DNA is TGTGCCAGCAGTTTCCATTACGAGGGCCCTCGGTTTTACGAGCAGTACTTC.

This clone showed up just a few times. The V call is TRBV5-1, the J call TRBJ1-2; no clear D. CDR3 length: 13 amino acids. With 6 bases removed from V and 4 bases from J, the gap between germline ends came to 13 bases. In germline, CDR1 is SGHRS, CDR2 YFSETQ. CDR3 in amino acids: CASMEGRGYGYTF. CDR3 in DNA: TGCGCCAGCATGGAGGGTCGGGGCTATGGCTACACCTTC.

V is TRBV7-5 and J is TRBJ1-2; the table names TRBD1, a call not compared with the DNA. TRBV7-5 is recorded as a pseudogene. The CDR3 spans 15 residues. CDR3 in DNA: TGTGCCAGCAGCACTCGGACAGGGGGCTCGGCTTTCTACACCTTC. Amino acid sequence: CASSTRTGGSAFYTF.

The rearrangement joins TRBV11-2 to TRBJ2-1; 9 bases align to TRBD2. V trimming: 1 base; J trimming: 4 bases; junction bases outside the gene matches: 8. Germline values: CDR1 SGHAT, CDR2 FQNNGV. The CDR3 loop spans 17 amino acids. In DNA, the CDR3 is TGTGCCAGCAGCTTAGGTGGCGGGAGGGCCAAGTACAATGAGCAGTTCTTC. Its protein is CASSLGGGRAKYNEQFF.

The chain recombines TRBV5-5 with TRBJ2-4; 10 bases fit TRBD2. V lost 5 bases, J lost 6 bases, and 2 bases stayed unmatched. The germline V gene encodes CDR1 SGHKS and CDR2 YYEKEE (reference sequence). The CDR3 runs 13 residues. CDR3 in DNA: TGTGCCAGCAGGGCTAGCGGGGGAAACATTCAGTACTTC. Protein: CASRASGGNIQYF.

In this sample, this clone turned up a few times. J is TRBJ2-5 and V is TRBV7-2; TRBD2 matches 7 bases. This CDR3 is built from 13 residues. Unmatched junction bases numbered 8, after V lost 6 bases and J lost 7 bases. In germline, CDR1 is SGHTA, CDR2 FQGNSA. CDR3 DNA sequence: TGTGCCAGCAGGGGGAGGGGCCCCAGGACCCAGTACTTC. Protein product: CASRGRGPRTQYF.

The chain joins TRBV5-1 to TRBJ2-1; 12 nucleotides agree with TRBD2. J was trimmed by 8 bases and V by 0 bases; bases with no gene match: 6. Germline V lookup: CDR1 SGHRS, CDR2 YFSETQ. The CDR3 totals 16 residues. The CDR3 coding sequence is TGCGCCAGCAGCTTGGCTCTAGCGGGAGGGCCATATGAGCAGTTCTTC. It encodes CASSLALAGGPYEQFF.

This clone was seen once. The chain recombines TRBV19 with TRBJ2-7, with TRBD1 identical over 8 bases. Germline CDR1 and CDR2: LNHDA and SQIVND (reference sequence). V shed 2 bases and J 3 bases; nucleotides not matched to a gene: 9. The CDR3 length is 16 residues. CDR3 nucleotide sequence: TGTGCCAGTAGTATAATACCGGGACAGGTGTTCTACGAGCAGTACTTC. It yields the protein CASSIIPGQVFYEQYF.

The rearrangement links TRBV10-3 to TRBJ2-5, with 8 bases lining up with TRBD2. CDR3 length: 14 residues. V trimming: 6 bases; J trimming: 4 bases; junction bases outside the gene matches: 7. Germline V gene sequence: CDR1 ENHRY, CDR2 SYGVKD. The CDR3 DNA is TGTGCCATCAGCCGAGCGGGGGAGGGAGAGACCCAGTACTTC. Translation gives CAISRAGEGETQYF.